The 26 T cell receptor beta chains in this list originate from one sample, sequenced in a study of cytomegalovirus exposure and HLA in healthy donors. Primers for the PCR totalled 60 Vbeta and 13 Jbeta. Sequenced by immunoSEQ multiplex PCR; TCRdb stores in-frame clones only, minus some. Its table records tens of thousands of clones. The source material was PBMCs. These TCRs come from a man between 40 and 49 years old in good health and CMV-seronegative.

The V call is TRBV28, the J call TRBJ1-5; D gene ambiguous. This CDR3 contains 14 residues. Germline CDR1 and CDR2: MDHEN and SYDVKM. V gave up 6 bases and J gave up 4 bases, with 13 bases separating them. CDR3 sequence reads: CASSPRTGNQPQHF. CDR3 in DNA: TGTGCCAGCAGCCCACGGACGGGGAATCAGCCCCAGCATTTT.

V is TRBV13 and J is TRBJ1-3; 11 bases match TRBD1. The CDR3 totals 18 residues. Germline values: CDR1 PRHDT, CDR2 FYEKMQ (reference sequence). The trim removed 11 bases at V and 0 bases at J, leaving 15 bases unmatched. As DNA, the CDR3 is TGTGCCCCCAGCCAACCGTCGGACAGGGGGCTCTCTGGAAACACCATATATTTT. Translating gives CAPSQPSDRGLSGNTIYF.

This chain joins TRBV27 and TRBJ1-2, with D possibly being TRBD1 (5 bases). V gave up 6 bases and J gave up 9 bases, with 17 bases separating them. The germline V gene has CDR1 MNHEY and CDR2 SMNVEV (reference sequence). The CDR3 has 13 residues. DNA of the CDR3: TGTGCCAGCAGGCCAGGGCTCCAAATCAGCTACACCTTC. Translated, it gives CASRPGLQISYTF.

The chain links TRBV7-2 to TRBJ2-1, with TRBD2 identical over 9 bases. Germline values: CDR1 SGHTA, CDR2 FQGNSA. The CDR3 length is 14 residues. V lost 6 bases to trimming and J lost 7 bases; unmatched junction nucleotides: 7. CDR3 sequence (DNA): TGTGCCAGCAGTCCCCGGCGGGGGGGGAATGAGCAGTTCTTC. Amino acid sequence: CASSPRRGGNEQFF.

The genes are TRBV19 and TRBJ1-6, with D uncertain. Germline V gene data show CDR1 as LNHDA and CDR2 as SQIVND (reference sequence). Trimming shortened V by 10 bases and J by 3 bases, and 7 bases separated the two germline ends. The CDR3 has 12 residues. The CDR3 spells CATTDYNSPLHF. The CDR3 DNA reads TGTGCCACTACAGACTATAATTCACCCCTCCACTTT. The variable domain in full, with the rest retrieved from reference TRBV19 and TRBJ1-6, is DGGITQSPKYLFRKEGQNVTLSCEQNLNHDAMYWYRQDPGQGLRLIYYSQIVNDFQKGDIAEGYSVSREKKESFPLTVTSAQKNPTAFYLCATTDYNSPLHFGNGTRLTVT.

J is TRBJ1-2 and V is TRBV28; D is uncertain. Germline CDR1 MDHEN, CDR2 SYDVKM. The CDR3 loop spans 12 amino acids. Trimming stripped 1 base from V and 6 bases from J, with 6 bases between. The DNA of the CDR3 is TGTGCCAGCAGTTTATTGGGAGATGGCTACACCTTC. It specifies CASSLLGDGYTF.

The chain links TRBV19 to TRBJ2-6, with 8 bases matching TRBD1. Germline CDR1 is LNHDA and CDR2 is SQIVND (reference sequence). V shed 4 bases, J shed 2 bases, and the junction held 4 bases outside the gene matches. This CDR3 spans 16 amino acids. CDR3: CASSTRRGPGANVLTF. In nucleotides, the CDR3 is TGTGCCAGTAGTACTCGCAGGGGGCCTGGGGCCAACGTCCTGACTTTC.

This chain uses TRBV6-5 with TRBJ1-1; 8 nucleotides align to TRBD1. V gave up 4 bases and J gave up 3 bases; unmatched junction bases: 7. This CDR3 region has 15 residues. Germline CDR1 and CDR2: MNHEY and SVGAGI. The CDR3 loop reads CASSLYGQGDTEAFF. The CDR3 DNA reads TGTGCCAGCAGTTTATACGGACAGGGTGACACTGAAGCTTTCTTT.

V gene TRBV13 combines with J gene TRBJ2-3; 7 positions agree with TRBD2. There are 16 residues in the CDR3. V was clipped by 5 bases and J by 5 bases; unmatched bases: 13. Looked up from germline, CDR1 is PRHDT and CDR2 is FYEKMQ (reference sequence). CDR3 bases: TGTGCCAGCAGCCCCCCATGGGAGGGCAGAATAGATACGCAGTATTTT. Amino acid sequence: CASSPPWEGRIDTQYF.

As DNA, the CDR3 is TGTGCCAGTACCCTTTCCGGGACAACTGAAGCTTTCTTT. This codes for CASTLSGTTEAFF. This chain links TRBV19 with TRBJ1-1, with a possible D match to TRBD1 (6 bases). CDR3 length equals 13 residues. V was cut by 7 bases and J by 5 bases, with 14 bases left in between. The germline CDR1 and CDR2 sequences are LNHDA and SQIVND (reference sequence).

CDR3 DNA sequence: TGTGCCAGCAGTCCCGGACAGGGTTCTGGCTACACCTTC. This codes for CASSPGQGSGYTF. The rearrangement links TRBV25-1 to TRBJ1-2, with 8 bases lining up with TRBD1. Trimming took 5 bases from V and 7 from J; bases not matched to a gene: 6. Per the germline V gene, CDR1 is MGHDK and CDR2 is SYGVNS. There are 13 residues in the CDR3.

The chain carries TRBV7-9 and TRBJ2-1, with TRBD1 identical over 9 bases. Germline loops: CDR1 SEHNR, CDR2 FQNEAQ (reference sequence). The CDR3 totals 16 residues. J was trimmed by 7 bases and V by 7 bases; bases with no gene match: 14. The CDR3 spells CASTLSWGQGKNEQFF. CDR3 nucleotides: TGTGCCAGCACCCTAAGTTGGGGACAGGGTAAAAATGAGCAGTTCTTC.

Here the CDR3 reads CASSYSPGPKGHEQFF. CDR3 sequence (DNA): TGTGCCAGCAGTTACTCACCGGGCCCCAAGGGGCATGAGCAGTTCTTC. The rearrangement links TRBV6-5 to TRBJ2-1; perhaps TRBD1 as D (5 bases). This CDR3 contains 16 residues. V was pared by 0 bases and J by 8 bases, with 17 bases between. CDR1 and CDR2 (germline): MNHEY, SVGAGI.

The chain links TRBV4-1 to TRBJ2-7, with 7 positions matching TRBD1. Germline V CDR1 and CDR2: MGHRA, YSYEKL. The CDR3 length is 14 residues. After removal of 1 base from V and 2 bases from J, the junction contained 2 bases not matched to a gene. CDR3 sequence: CASSQVGQAYEQYF. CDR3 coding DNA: TGCGCCAGCAGCCAAGTCGGACAGGCCTACGAGCAGTACTTC.

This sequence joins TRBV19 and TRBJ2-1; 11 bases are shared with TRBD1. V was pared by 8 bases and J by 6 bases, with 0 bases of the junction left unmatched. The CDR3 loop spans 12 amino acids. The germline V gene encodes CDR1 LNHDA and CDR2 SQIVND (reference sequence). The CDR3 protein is CASGQGANEQFF. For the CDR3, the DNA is TGTGCCAGTGGACAGGGGGCCAATGAGCAGTTCTTC.

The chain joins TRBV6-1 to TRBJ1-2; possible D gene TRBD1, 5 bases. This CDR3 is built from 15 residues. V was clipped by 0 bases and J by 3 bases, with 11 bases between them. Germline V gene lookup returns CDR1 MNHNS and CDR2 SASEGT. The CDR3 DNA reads TGTGCCAGCAGTGAAGCAGGGGCAACTCACTATGGCTACACCTTC. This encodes CASSEAGATHYGYTF.

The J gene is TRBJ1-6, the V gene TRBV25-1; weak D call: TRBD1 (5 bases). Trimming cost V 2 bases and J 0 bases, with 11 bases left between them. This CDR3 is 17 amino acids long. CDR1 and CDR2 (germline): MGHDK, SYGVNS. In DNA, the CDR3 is TGTGCCAGCAGTGAAGACAGCAGTATCTCCTATAATTCACCCCTCCACTTT. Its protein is CASSEDSSISYNSPLHF.

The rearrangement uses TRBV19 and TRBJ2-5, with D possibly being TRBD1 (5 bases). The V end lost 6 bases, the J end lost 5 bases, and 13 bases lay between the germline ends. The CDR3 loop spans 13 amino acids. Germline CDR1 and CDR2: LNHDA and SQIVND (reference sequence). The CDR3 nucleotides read TGTGCCAGTAGGCCGGGTGCAGGGGAGACCCAGTACTTC. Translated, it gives CASRPGAGETQYF.

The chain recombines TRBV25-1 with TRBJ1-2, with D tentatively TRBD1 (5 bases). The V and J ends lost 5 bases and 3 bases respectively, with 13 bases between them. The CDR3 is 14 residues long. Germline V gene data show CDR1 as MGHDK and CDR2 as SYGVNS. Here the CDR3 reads CASSPWGGDYGYTF. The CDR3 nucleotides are TGTGCCAGCAGTCCCTGGGGGGGAGACTATGGCTACACCTTC.

The CDR3 reads CASSYLGHRVDTF. Written as DNA, the CDR3 is TGTGCCAGCAGCTACCTAGGACACAGGGTTGACACCTTC. The chain links TRBV7-9 to TRBJ1-2; tentatively, D is TRBD1 (6 bases). The germline V and J ends were trimmed by 4 bases and 12 bases, with 18 bases remaining between them. The CDR3 consists of 13 residues. Germline CDR1 reads SEHNR; CDR2 reads FQNEAQ (reference sequence).

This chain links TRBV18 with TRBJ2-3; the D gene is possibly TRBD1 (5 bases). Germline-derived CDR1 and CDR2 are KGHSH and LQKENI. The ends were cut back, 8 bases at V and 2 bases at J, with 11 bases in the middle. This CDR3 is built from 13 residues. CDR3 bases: TGTGCCAGCCACGATGGGGCCACAGATACGCAGTATTTT. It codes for CASHDGATDTQYF.

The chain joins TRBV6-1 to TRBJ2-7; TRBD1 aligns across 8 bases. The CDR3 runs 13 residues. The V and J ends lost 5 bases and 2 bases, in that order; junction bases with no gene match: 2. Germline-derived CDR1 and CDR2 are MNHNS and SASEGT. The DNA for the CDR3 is TGTGCCAGCAGTTTGGACAGGGCCTACGAGCAGTACTTC. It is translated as CASSLDRAYEQYF.

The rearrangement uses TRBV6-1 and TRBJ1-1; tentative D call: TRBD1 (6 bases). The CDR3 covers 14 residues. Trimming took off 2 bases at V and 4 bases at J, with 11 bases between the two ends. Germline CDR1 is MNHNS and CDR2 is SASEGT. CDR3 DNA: TGTGCCAGCAGTGAATCCGGGACATCCACTGAAGCTTTCTTT. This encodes CASSESGTSTEAFF.

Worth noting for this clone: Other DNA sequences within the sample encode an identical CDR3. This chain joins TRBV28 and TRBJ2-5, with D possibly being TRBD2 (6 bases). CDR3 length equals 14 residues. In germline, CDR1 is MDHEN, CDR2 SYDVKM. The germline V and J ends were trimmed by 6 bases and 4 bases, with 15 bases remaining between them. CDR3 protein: CASSPTGVGETQYF. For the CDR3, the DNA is TGTGCCAGCAGCCCCACGGGGGTTGGAGAGACCCAGTACTTC. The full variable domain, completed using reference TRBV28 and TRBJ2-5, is DVKVTQSSRYLVKRTGEKVFLECVQDMDHENMFWYRQDPGLGLRLIYFSYDVKMKEKGDIPEGYSVSREKKERFSLILESASTNQTSMYLCASSPTGVGETQYFGPGTRLLVL.

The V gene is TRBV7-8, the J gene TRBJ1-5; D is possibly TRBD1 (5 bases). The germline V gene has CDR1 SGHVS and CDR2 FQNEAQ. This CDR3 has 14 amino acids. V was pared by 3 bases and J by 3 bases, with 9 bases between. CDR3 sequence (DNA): TGTGCCAGCAGCTTTGCAGGGCACAATCAGCCCCAGCATTTT. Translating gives CASSFAGHNQPQHF.

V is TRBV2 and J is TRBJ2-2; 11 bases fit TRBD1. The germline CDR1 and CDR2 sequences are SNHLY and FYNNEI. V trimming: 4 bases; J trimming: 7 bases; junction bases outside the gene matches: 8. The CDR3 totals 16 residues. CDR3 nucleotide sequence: TGTGCCAGCAGTGTTCCGGGACAGGGGGTATTCGGGGAGCTGTTTTTT. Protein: CASSVPGQGVFGELFF.